These 12 T cell receptor beta chains share one sample of origin, sequenced in a study of shared clonotypes between healthy human individuals. TCRdb's table, derived via immunoSEQ multiplex PCR, lists solely in-frame clones and lacks some. The sample includes 1,400,000 or so clones, around 98.5% of them seen just once. Source material: naive CD4+ T cells sorted from blood. As for subset: CD45RA+ positively selected. These receptors were taken from a man aged 30-40 years in good health.

J is TRBJ2-6 and V is TRBV9, with a weak D call TRBD2 (6 bases). Germline V gene data show CDR1 as SGDLS and CDR2 as YYNGEE. CDR3 length: 15 residues. V was cut by 0 bases and J by 10 bases, with 14 bases left in between. CDR3 sequence reads: CASSVVPYGGNVLTF. In DNA, the CDR3 is TGTGCCAGCAGCGTAGTCCCGTACGGGGGAAACGTCCTGACTTTC.

The V call is TRBV7-6, the J call TRBJ1-4; D is unresolved. The CDR3 length is 15 residues. The V gene's germline CDR1 is SGHVS and CDR2 FNYEAQ. Trimming removed 1 base from V and 8 bases from J, with 14 bases in between. Written as DNA, the CDR3 is TGTGCCAGCAGCTTAGTTGTTAACAGTGGGGAAAAACTGTTTTTT. As protein: CASSLVVNSGEKLFF.

The chain uses TRBV2 and TRBJ2-3; D might be TRBD1 (6 bases). The CDR3 is 16 residues long. The V and J ends lost 6 bases and 2 bases respectively, with 18 bases between them. Germline CDR1 and CDR2: SNHLY and FYNNEI. The CDR3 coding sequence is TGTGCCAGCAGAGAGCGCACAGGGTACGCCACAGATACGCAGTATTTT. It yields the protein CASRERTGYATDTQYF. Together with reference TRBV2 and TRBJ2-3, the CDR3 gives the full variable domain: EPEVTQTPSHQVTQMGQEVILRCVPISNHLYFYWYRQILGQKVEFLVSFYNNEISEKSEIFDDQFSVERPDGSNFTLKIRSTKLEDSAMYFCASRERTGYATDTQYFGPGTRLTVL.

The V gene is TRBV7-2, the J gene TRBJ2-7, with D perhaps given as TRBD1 or TRBD2 (6 bases each). The CDR3 length is 14 residues. V was clipped by 2 bases and J by 3 bases, with 11 bases between them. The germline V gene encodes CDR1 SGHTA and CDR2 FQGNSA. The DNA of the CDR3 is TGTGCCAGCAGCTTAAGGGGGGATTTCTACGAGCAGTACTTC. This codes for CASSLRGDFYEQYF.

This clone has just one count. The V gene is TRBV9, the J gene TRBJ1-2; 7 nucleotides align to TRBD1. CDR1 and CDR2 (germline): SGDLS, YYNGEE. V was clipped by 2 bases and J by 7 bases; unmatched bases: 2. This CDR3 is 12 amino acids long. The CDR3 nucleotides read TGTGCCAGCAGCGTCCCAGGGGGTGGCTACACCTTC. It yields the protein CASSVPGGGYTF.

The chain combines TRBV14 with TRBJ1-1; a possible D gene is TRBD1 (6 bases). This CDR3 spans 15 amino acids. CDR1 SGHDN and CDR2 FVKESK come from the germline V gene. V was shortened by 3 bases and J by 0 bases, with 11 bases between the two germline ends. CDR3 loop: CASSHLDRMNTEAFF. The CDR3 nucleotides are TGTGCCAGCAGCCATTTGGACAGAATGAACACTGAAGCTTTCTTT.

This rearrangement joins TRBV10-3 to TRBJ2-2, with D unresolved. CDR3 length: 15 residues. The V end lost 4 bases, the J end lost 2 bases, and 11 bases lay between the germline ends. CDR1 is ENHRY and CDR2 is SYGVKD in the germline V gene. CDR3 protein: CAISAAASNTGELFF. As DNA, the CDR3 is TGTGCCATCAGTGCGGCCGCGTCTAACACCGGGGAGCTGTTTTTT.

This chain links TRBV27 with TRBJ1-5, with 8 bases matching TRBD1. The CDR3 covers 17 residues. CDR1 and CDR2 (germline): MNHEY, SMNVEV (reference sequence). V was pared by 7 bases and J by 0 bases, with 11 bases of the junction left unmatched. The CDR3 sequence is CASKQGAFPLSNQPQHF. CDR3 sequence (DNA): TGTGCCAGCAAGCAGGGGGCGTTTCCCCTTAGCAATCAGCCCCAGCATTTT.

The rearrangement joins TRBV27 to TRBJ2-1; D call uncertain. Germline CDR1 is MNHEY and CDR2 is SMNVEV (reference sequence). Trimming left V 4 bases short and J 4 bases short, with 11 bases between. This CDR3 has 14 amino acids. For the CDR3, the DNA is TGTGCCAGCAGTTCCCCAACTGGGTACAATGAGCAGTTCTTC. Translating it yields CASSSPTGYNEQFF.

The chain couples TRBV7-2 to TRBJ2-7; D uncertain. Trimming pared 1 base from V and 1 base from J, leaving 11 bases between. Germline V gene sequence: CDR1 SGHTA, CDR2 FQGNSA. The CDR3 loop spans 15 amino acids. The CDR3 sequence: CASSLVHLDSYEQYF. The CDR3 coding sequence is TGTGCCAGCAGCTTAGTCCATCTAGATTCCTACGAGCAGTACTTC.

This clone showed up just once. This chain connects TRBV18 to TRBJ2-5; D not resolved. This CDR3 spans 10 amino acids. Germline CDR1 KGHSH, CDR2 LQKENI. CDR3: CGTRRETQYF. DNA of the CDR3: TGTGGCACACGAAGAGAGACCCAGTACTTC.

This chain uses TRBV5-4 with TRBJ2-1; 10 positions agree with TRBD2. This CDR3 contains 18 residues. V was clipped by 4 bases and J by 8 bases; unmatched bases: 18. Germline CDR1 SGHNT, CDR2 YYREEE (reference sequence). The CDR3 DNA is TGTGCCAGCAGCCGAATTGGATACGGACTAGCGGAACACGATGAGCAGTTCTTC. Translation gives CASSRIGYGLAEHDEQFF.